The rows below give T cell receptor beta chains drawn from one sample of a study of blood T cells in healthy people across ages. TCRdb re-called the 5' RACE reads through MiXCR, storing one row per CDR3 protein. The table has 500,000 to 600,000 distinct CDR3 sequences, approximately 25% seen once. Sequenced material: blood. These TCRs come from a woman in her 70s in good health. CDR3s include the opening cysteine and the closing phenylalanine or tryptophan. The order of the fields is D gene, J gene, V gene, clone size, CDR3 protein, CDR3 DNA. The D gene is left open where the match is weak. Only some rows state a clone size, as once, few, many or a class for expanded clones.

TRBD1 | TRBJ2-1 | TRBV5-1 | few | CASSLALGQGAASLSYNEQFF | TGCGCCAGCAGCTTGGCCCTCGGACAGGGGGCGGCTTCTCTCTCCTACAATGAGCAGTTCTTC
TRBD1 | TRBJ2-1 | TRBV7-2 | few | CASSLGRGRRNEQFF | TGTGCCAGCAGCTTAGGAAGGGGGCGACGCAATGAGCAGTTCTTC
. | TRBJ2-5 | TRBV5-1 | . | CASSLVAGGATQYF | TGCGCCAGCAGCTTGGTGGCCGGGGGCGCGACCCAGTACTTC
TRBD2 | TRBJ2-4 | TRBV18 | few | CASSAGGKNIQYF | TGTGCCAGCTCCGCGGGGGGCAAAAACATTCAGTACTTC
TRBD2 | TRBJ2-1 | TRBV20-1 | . | CSAHDSGEFLSEQFF | TGCAGTGCCCACGATAGCGGGGAGTTTTTAAGTGAGCAGTTCTTC
. | TRBJ1-2 | TRBV29-1 | few | CSVEGSGAHGYTF | TGCAGCGTTGAAGGTTCGGGGGCGCATGGCTACACCTTC
. | TRBJ1-1 | TRBV4-1 | few | CASSPRGSNPEAFF | TGCGCCAGCAGCCCTCGGGGGTCCAACCCTGAAGCTTTCTTT
TRBD2 | TRBJ2-4 | TRBV4-3 | few | CASSQVLTSGESLAKNIQYF | TGCGCCAGCAGCCAAGTTCTCACTAGCGGGGAAAGTCTAGCCAAAAACATTCAGTACTTC
. | TRBJ2-1 | TRBV24-1 | . | CATRQGSYNEQFF | TGTGCCACCAGACAGGGTTCCTACAATGAGCAGTTCTTC
. | TRBJ1-2 | TRBV20-1 | . | CSAFPLVTTAGLYGYTF | TGCAGTGCTTTTCCCCTTGTCACCACGGCAGGTCTGTATGGCTACACCTTC
. | TRBJ1-2 | TRBV29-1 | . | CSVYRAYGYTF | TGCAGCGTTTACAGGGCATATGGCTACACCTTC
. | TRBJ1-4 | TRBV5-1 | . | CASSLAPGVTEKLFF | TGCGCCAGCAGCTTGGCTCCAGGGGTGACTGAAAAACTGTTTTTT
. | TRBJ1-2 | TRBV20-1 | . | CSAALGVNYGYTF | TGCAGTGCGGCACTGGGGGTAAACTATGGCTACACCTTC
. | TRBJ2-5 | TRBV20-1 | . | CSARVGDPQETQYF | TGCAGTGCTAGAGTGGGGGACCCCCAAGAGACCCAGTACTTC
TRBD1 | TRBJ2-2 | TRBV30 | few | CTWRNLGTGPTGELFF | TGTACCTGGAGGAACCTCGGGACAGGGCCGACCGGGGAGCTGTTTTTT
TRBD2 | TRBJ2-5 | TRBV5-1 | . | CASSLLLAGEGQYF | TGCGCCAGCAGCTTATTGCTAGCGGGAGAAGGCCAGTACTTC
TRBD1 | TRBJ2-5 | TRBV19 | . | CASSIGTGGETQYF | TGTGCCAGTAGTATAGGGACAGGGGGAGAGACCCAGTACTTC
. | TRBJ2-5 | TRBV6-6 | few | CASRSGVVGETQYF | TGTGCCAGCAGGTCAGGGGTAGTGGGAGAGACCCAGTACTTC
TRBD1 | TRBJ1-3 | TRBV11-1 | few | CASSSGQRISGNTIYF | TGTGCCAGCAGCTCGGGACAGCGAATCTCTGGAAACACCATATATTTT
. | TRBJ2-1 | TRBV9 | . | CASTPGVADSNEQFF | TGTGCCAGCACCCCGGGTGTAGCGGATAGCAATGAGCAGTTCTTC
. | TRBJ2-5 | TRBV10-3 | . | CAIREPRVGETQYF | TGTGCCATCAGGGAACCTAGGGTAGGAGAGACCCAGTACTTC
. | TRBJ2-3 | TRBV2 | few | CASSEALLATQYF | TGTGCCAGCAGTGAAGCGCTTCTGGCTACGCAGTATTTT
TRBD1 | TRBJ2-7 | TRBV4-3 | . | CASSLKWDRAHEQYF | TGCGCCAGCAGTCTTAAGTGGGACAGGGCCCACGAGCAGTACTTC
. | TRBJ2-7 | TRBV12-3/TRBV12-4 | . | CASSPSSRQVGEQYF | TGTGCCAGCAGTCCATCCTCCCGGCAAGTTGGCGAGCAGTACTTC
. | TRBJ2-5 | TRBV4-3 | . | CASSQEMARGKGETQYF | TGCGCCAGCAGCCAAGAAATGGCACGGGGTAAAGGGGAGACCCAGTACTTC
. | TRBJ1-1 | TRBV4-3 | . | CASSQDFSSSEAFF | TGCGCCAGCAGCCAAGATTTCAGCTCCTCTGAAGCTTTCTTT
. | TRBJ2-2 | TRBV5-1 | few | CASSVGIAGTGELFF | TGCGCCAGCAGCGTAGGGATAGCCGGCACCGGGGAGCTGTTTTTT
TRBD1 | TRBJ1-6 | TRBV6-6 | . | CASRPGGTNSPLHF | TGTGCCAGCAGACCAGGGGGTACTAATTCACCCCTCCACTTT
. | TRBJ1-3 | TRBV5-1 | few | CASSLANIEDGNTIYF | TGCGCCAGCAGCTTGGCAAATATCGAAGATGGAAACACCATATATTTT
TRBD1 | TRBJ1-1 | TRBV12-3/TRBV12-4 | few | CASRTGGNTEAFF | TGTGCCAGCAGGACAGGGGGGAACACTGAAGCTTTCTTT
. | TRBJ2-7 | TRBV6-2/TRBV6-3 | few | CASSYLIQLFSYEQYF | TGTGCCAGCAGTTACCTGATACAGTTATTCTCCTACGAGCAGTACTTC
TRBD1 | TRBJ1-1 | TRBV5-1 | . | CASSFPTGGSEAFF | TGCGCCAGCAGCTTCCCAACAGGGGGCTCTGAAGCTTTCTTT
. | TRBJ1-1 | TRBV6-2/TRBV6-3 | few | CAIQRSGLETEAFF | TGTGCCATACAAAGATCGGGTTTGGAGACTGAAGCTTTCTTT
. | TRBJ2-4 | TRBV28 | . | CASSLKLVLAKNIQYF | TGTGCCAGCAGTTTAAAACTAGTTTTGGCCAAAAACATTCAGTACTTC
TRBD1 | TRBJ1-1 | TRBV3-1 | . | CASSQGQGMNTEAFF | TGTGCCAGCAGCCAAGGACAGGGGATGAACACTGAAGCTTTCTTT
. | TRBJ2-7 | TRBV29-1 | . | CSVTLHDEQYF | TGCAGCGTAACCCTACATGACGAGCAGTACTTC
. | TRBJ1-1 | TRBV5-1 | . | CASSLTAVNTEAFF | TGCGCCAGCAGCTTGACGGCTGTGAACACTGAAGCTTTCTTT
. | TRBJ2-5 | TRBV3-1 | . | CASSPREDSPGTQYF | TGTGCCAGCAGTCCAAGAGAAGATTCGCCCGGGACCCAGTACTTC
TRBD2 | TRBJ2-3 | TRBV3-1 | few | CASSPSSGGAGTDTQYF | TGTGCCAGCAGCCCGTCTAGCGGGGGGGCCGGGACAGATACGCAGTATTTT